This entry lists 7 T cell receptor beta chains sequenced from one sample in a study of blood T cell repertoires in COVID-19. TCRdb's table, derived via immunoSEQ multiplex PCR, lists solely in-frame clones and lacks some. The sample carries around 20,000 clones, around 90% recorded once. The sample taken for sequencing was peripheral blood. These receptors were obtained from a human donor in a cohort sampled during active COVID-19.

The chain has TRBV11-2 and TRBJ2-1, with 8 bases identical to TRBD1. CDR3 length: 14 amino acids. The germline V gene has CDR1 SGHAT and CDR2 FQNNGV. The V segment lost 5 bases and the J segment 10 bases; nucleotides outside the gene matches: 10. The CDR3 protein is CASSPLQGASEQFF. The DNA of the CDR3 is TGTGCCAGCAGCCCCCTTCAGGGGGCATCGGAGCAGTTCTTC.

Here the CDR3 reads CASGTGALQPQHF. The CDR3 DNA follows: TGTGCCAGTGGGACAGGGGCATTGCAGCCCCAGCATTTT. The chain links TRBV19 to TRBJ1-5, with 10 bases identical to TRBD1. Germline V CDR1 and CDR2: LNHDA, SQIVND (reference sequence). V shed 8 bases and J 7 bases; nucleotides not matched to a gene: 5. The CDR3 runs 13 residues. The entire variable domain, with the rest obtained from reference TRBV19 and TRBJ1-5, is as follows: DGGITQSPKYLFRKEGQNVTLSCEQNLNHDAMYWYRQDPGQGLRLIYYSQIVNDFQKGDIAEGYSVSREKKESFPLTVTSAQKNPTAFYLCASGTGALQPQHFGDGTRLSIL.

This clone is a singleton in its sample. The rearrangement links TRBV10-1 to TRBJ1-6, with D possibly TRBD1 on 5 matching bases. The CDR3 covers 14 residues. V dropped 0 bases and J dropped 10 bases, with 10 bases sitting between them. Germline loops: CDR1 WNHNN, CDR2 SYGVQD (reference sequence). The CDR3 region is CASSESRRGSPLHF. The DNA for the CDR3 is TGCGCCAGCAGTGAGTCCCGACGGGGGTCACCCCTCCACTTT.

The CDR3 spells CASHSGANTGELFF. CDR3 nucleotides: TGTGCCAGCCATTCCGGGGCGAACACCGGGGAGCTGTTTTTT. The V gene is TRBV3-1 (or the pseudogene TRBV3-2), the J gene TRBJ2-2; a possible D gene is TRBD2 (5 bases). The CDR3 length is 14 residues. The V and J ends lost 8 bases and 0 bases respectively, with 10 bases between them. The germline CDR1 and CDR2 sequences are LGHDT and YNNKEL (reference sequence).

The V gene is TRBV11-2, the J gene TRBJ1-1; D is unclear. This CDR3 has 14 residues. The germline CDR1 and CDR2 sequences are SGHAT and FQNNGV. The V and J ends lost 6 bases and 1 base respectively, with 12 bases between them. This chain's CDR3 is CASSSHPGNTEAFF. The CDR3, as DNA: TGTGCCAGCAGTTCCCACCCGGGGAACACTGAAGCTTTCTTT.

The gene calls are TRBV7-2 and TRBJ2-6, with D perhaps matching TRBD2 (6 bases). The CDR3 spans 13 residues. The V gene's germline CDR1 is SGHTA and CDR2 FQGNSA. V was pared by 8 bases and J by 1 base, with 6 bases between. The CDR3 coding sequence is TGTGCCAGCGGACTATCTGGGGCCAACGTCCTGACTTTC. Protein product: CASGLSGANVLTF.

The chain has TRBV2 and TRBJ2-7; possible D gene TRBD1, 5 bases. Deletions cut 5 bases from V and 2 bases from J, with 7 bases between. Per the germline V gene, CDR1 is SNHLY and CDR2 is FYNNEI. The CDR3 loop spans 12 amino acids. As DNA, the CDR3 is TGTGCCAGCAGTACAGGCCCCTACGAGCAGTACTTC. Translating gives CASSTGPYEQYF.